The 12 T cell receptor beta chains in this list originate from one sample, sequenced in a study of blood T cell repertoires in COVID-19. The repertoire was sequenced with immunoSEQ multiplex PCR; TCRdb's copy has only in-frame clones and lacks some. The sample contains around 150,000 clones, 70% to 90% of which appear only once. The specimen was peripheral blood. The receptors shown here come from a man aged 55 to 70 with acute or convalescent COVID-19.

The J gene is TRBJ2-5, the V gene TRBV29-1; TRBD1 agrees at 9 bases. Trimming cost V 6 bases and J 5 bases; bases outside gene matches: 13. CDR1 and CDR2 from the germline V gene are SQVTM and ANQGSEA. The CDR3 extends over 15 amino acids. The CDR3 DNA sequence: TGCAGCGTAGCTCCCGGGACAGGGAACGGGGAGACCCAGTACTTC. The encoded protein is CSVAPGTGNGETQYF.

The genes are TRBV6-5 and TRBJ1-4; a possible D gene is TRBD1 (5 bases). The length of the CDR3 is 13 residues. Germline V gene lookup returns CDR1 MNHEY and CDR2 SVGAGI. The V end lost 2 bases, the J end lost 8 bases, and 9 bases lay between the germline ends. CDR3 amino acids: CASSYQGGEKLFF. Here the CDR3 DNA reads TGTGCCAGCAGTTACCAGGGAGGGGAAAAACTGTTTTTT.

This chain connects TRBV7-9 to TRBJ2-1, with TRBD2 identical over 7 bases. The CDR3 extends over 16 amino acids. Germline trimming cut 5 bases from V and 12 bases from J; bases unmatched to any gene: 19. Germline V gene data show CDR1 as SEHNR and CDR2 as FQNEAQ (reference sequence). The CDR3 sequence: CASSPVGGKWYDWQFF. The CDR3, as DNA: TGTGCCAGCAGCCCAGTCGGGGGGAAATGGTATGATTGGCAGTTCTTC.

This rearrangement joins TRBV7-2 to TRBJ1-2; 7 bases map to TRBD1. The V gene's germline CDR1 is SGHTA and CDR2 FQGNSA. This CDR3 is built from 14 residues. Germline trimming cut 5 bases from V and 2 bases from J; bases unmatched to any gene: 5. The CDR3: CASSPPTGNYGYTF. The CDR3 nucleotides read TGTGCCAGCAGCCCGCCGACAGGGAACTATGGCTACACCTTC.

V and J are TRBV9 and TRBJ1-2; D not certain. Trimming shortened V by 0 bases and J by 0 bases, and 9 bases separated the two germline ends. CDR3 length: 15 residues. In germline, CDR1 is SGDLS, CDR2 YYNGEE. The CDR3 DNA reads TGTGCCAGCAGCGTAGGACGGGAAGCTAACTATGGCTACACCTTC. Its translation: CASSVGREANYGYTF. Full variable domain (outside the CDR3, taken from reference TRBV9 and TRBJ1-2): DSGVTQTPKHLITATGQRVTLRCSPRSGDLSVYWYQQSLDQGLQFLIQYYNGEERAKGNILERFSAQQFPDLHSELNLSSLELGDSALYFCASSVGREANYGYTFGSGTRLTVV.

The J gene is TRBJ1-1, the V gene TRBV5-1, with 9 bases lining up with TRBD1. Trimming took 0 bases from V and 0 from J; bases not matched to a gene: 9. The CDR3 is made up of 18 amino acids. From germline, CDR1 is SGHRS and CDR2 YFSETQ. CDR3 sequence (DNA): TGCGCCAGCAGCTTGGACGCCGGGACAGGGAGGCTGAACACTGAAGCTTTCTTT. This translates into CASSLDAGTGRLNTEAFF.

This clone was counted a single time. The chain combines TRBV6-5 with TRBJ2-3; the D gene is possibly TRBD2 (5 bases). V lost 2 bases and J lost 5, with 11 bases in between. Germline V CDR1 and CDR2: MNHEY, SVGAGI. The CDR3 runs to 14 residues. The CDR3, as DNA: TGTGCCAGCAGTTACCCGGGGTTCGGAGATACGCAGTATTTT. This sequence encodes CASSYPGFGDTQYF.

CDR3 protein: CASSPSPGGWAEAFF. The CDR3 DNA reads as TGTGCCAGCTCACCAAGCCCAGGGGGTTGGGCTGAAGCTTTCTTT. The gene calls are TRBV18 and TRBJ1-1; TRBD1 aligns across 7 bases. The V segment lost 2 bases and the J segment 6 bases; nucleotides outside the gene matches: 9. The V gene's germline CDR1 is KGHSH and CDR2 LQKENI. CDR3 length: 15 residues.

This clone was seen more than once but under ten times. V gene TRBV7-9 combines with J gene TRBJ1-1, with 12 bases matching TRBD1. The CDR3 contains 20 residues. V shed 7 bases, J shed 0 bases, and the junction held 18 bases outside the gene matches. Germline values: CDR1 SEHNR, CDR2 FQNEAQ (reference sequence). The CDR3 loop is CASTNRAGTGGSKVNTEAFF. The DNA of the CDR3 is TGTGCCAGCACCAACAGAGCTGGGACAGGGGGCTCTAAGGTGAACACTGAAGCTTTCTTT.

The chain has TRBV3-1 (or the pseudogene TRBV3-2) and TRBJ1-4, with 8 positions matching TRBD1. CDR3 size: 13 residues. Germline V gene data show CDR1 as LGHDT and CDR2 as YNNKEL (reference sequence). The V gene end was trimmed by 10 bases and the J gene end by 8 bases; junction bases not matched to a gene: 9. CDR3 region: CATNTGGREKLFF. DNA of the CDR3: TGTGCCACCAACACAGGGGGAAGGGAAAAACTGTTTTTT.

The gene calls are TRBV7-8 and TRBJ1-6; the match to TRBD1 covers 7 bases. The germline V gene encodes CDR1 SGHVS and CDR2 FQNEAQ. Trimming at V came to 3 bases and at J to 1 base, leaving 9 bases not matched to a gene. The CDR3 has 18 residues. CDR3 DNA: TGTGCCAGCAGCTTCCGGAGGGGGCGGGAATCCTATAATTCACCCCTCCACTTT. As protein: CASSFRRGRESYNSPLHF. The variable domain in full, completed from reference TRBV7-8 and TRBJ1-6, reads GAGVSQSPRYKVAKRGQDVALRCDPISGHVSLFWYQQALGQGPEFLTYFQNEAQLDKSGLPSDRFFAERPEGSVSTLKIQRTQQEDSAVYLCASSFRRGRESYNSPLHFGNGTRLTVT.

The rearrangement links TRBV6-6 to TRBJ1-5; 8 nucleotides agree with TRBD1. This CDR3 region has 17 residues. J was trimmed by 8 bases and V by 5 bases; bases with no gene match: 17. Germline CDR1 reads MNHNY; CDR2 reads SVGAGI (reference sequence). In DNA form, the CDR3 reads TGTGCCAGCAGTCGCGCTACCGGGACAGGTCCTCCGGAGCCCCAGCATTTT. It translates to CASSRATGTGPPEPQHF.